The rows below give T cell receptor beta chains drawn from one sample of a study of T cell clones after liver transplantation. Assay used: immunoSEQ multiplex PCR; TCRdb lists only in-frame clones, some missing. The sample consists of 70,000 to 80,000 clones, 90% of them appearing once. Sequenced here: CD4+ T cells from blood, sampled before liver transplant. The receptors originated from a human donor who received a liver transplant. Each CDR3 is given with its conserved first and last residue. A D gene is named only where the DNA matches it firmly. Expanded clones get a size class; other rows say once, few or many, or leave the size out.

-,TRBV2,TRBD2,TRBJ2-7,TGTGCCAGCAGTGGAGCGGGAGCTCCCTACGAGCAGTACTTC,CASSGAGAPYEQYF
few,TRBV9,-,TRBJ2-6,TGTGCCAGCAGCGCGATGTCTGGGGCCAACGTCCTGACTTTC,CASSAMSGANVLTF
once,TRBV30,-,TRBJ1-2,TGTGCCTGGACCCACCGAGGGGCGAACTATGGCTACACCTTC,CAWTHRGANYGYTF
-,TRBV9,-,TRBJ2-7,TGTGCCAGCAGCGGGGGCAGGGCCGATCACCAGCAGTACTTC,CASSGGRADHQQYF
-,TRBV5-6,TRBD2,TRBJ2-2,TGTGCCAGCAAACAGGCTTCACTAGCGGGAGTATATGCCGGGGAGCTGTTTTTT,CASKQASLAGVYAGELFF
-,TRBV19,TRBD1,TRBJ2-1,TGTGCCAGTGCCGGGACAGTATACAATGAGCAGTTCTTC,CASAGTVYNEQFF
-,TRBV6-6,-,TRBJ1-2,TGTGCCAGCAGTTCCTACCAGGGTAACTATGGCTACACCTTC,CASSSYQGNYGYTF
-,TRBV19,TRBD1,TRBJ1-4,TGTGCCAGTAGTCTCTGGACAGGGGGTGCTAATGAAAAACTGTTTTTT,CASSLWTGGANEKLFF
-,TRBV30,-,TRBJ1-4,TGTGCCTGGAGTGTATTAAACCTGGGAAACGTCGGTGAAAAACTGTTTTTT,CAWSVLNLGNVGEKLFF
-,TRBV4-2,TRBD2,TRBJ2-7,TGTGCCAGCAGCCAGCTGTCCGGGACTAGTGTTAGCGAGCAGTACTTC,CASSQLSGTSVSEQYF
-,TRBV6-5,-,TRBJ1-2,TGTGCCAGCAGTTTACAGGGTGGCTATGGCTACACCTTC,CASSLQGGYGYTF
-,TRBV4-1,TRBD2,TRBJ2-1,TGCGCCAGCAGCCATGTGCTAGCGGGAGTGTCGTACAATGAGCAGTTCTTC,CASSHVLAGVSYNEQFF
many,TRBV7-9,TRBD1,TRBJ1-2,TGTGCCAGCAGCCCGGGGAGACAGGGGGCGCTTTTC,CASSPGRQGALF
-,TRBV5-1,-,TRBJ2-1,TGCGCCAGCAGCTTGGTAGGGGTTCGAGGTATGGATGAGCAGTTCTTC,CASSLVGVRGMDEQFF
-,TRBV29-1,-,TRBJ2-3,TGCAGCGTTGAAGAATCGGATCGGGGCGGTCTTCCCACAGATACGCAGTATTTT,CSVEESDRGGLPTDTQYF
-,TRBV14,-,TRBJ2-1,TGTGCCAGCAGCCAAGGGGGAGGGGGCTTTCGTGAGCAGTTCTTC,CASSQGGGGFREQFF